This entry is about one T cell receptor (beta chain). The clone's antigen remains unknown. No much larger clone is present one base from it, and per-base qualities are unavailable. TCRbeta CDR3 regions were amplified from genomic DNA by means of the immunoSEQ Assay, a bias-controlled multiplex PCR. The authors processed their data as follows. The number of nucleated cells in each sample was estimated from the amplification of reference gene primers within the assay. To quantify the absolute abundance of each unique TCRbeta CDR3 rearrangement, sequence reads were collapsed and filtered. For each sample, productive Simpson clonality was calculated by taking the square root of Simpson's diversity index across productive rearrangements. Entries here come from immuneACCESS through TCRdb and include only in-frame sequences with V and J called. Some clones fail to appear in such tables; in the studies checked, an unresolved V gene covers under half of the shortfall, and the cause of the remainder is unknown. From that table come the V and J calls and clone size; the DNA was used to work out D and trimming. The sample profile shows fewer than 110,000 clones; approximately 81% of them were found once. The top ten clonotypes cover over 4% of the sample.

V is clipped by 5 bases and J by 2 bases, and the sequence between their germline boundaries is 14 bases long. CDR1 and CDR2 are read off the germline V gene as SGHTA and FQGNSA. Including the terminal cysteine and phenylalanine, the CDR3 comprises 15 residues. Left in the record is the CDR3 DNA by itself, 45 bases read in frame from the first base. The data derive from a study of blood T cell repertoires in COVID-19 (dated by TCRdb to the early 2020s). Background for the entire study: Collaborator samples came from the United States, Italy and Spain and covered acute and convalescent phases of COVID-19. The prospective study material was composed of cDNA or gDNA derived from T cells, B-cell-depleted T cells, or PBMCs. The dataset comprised deeply sampled blood TCRbeta repertoires from subjects exposed to, actively infected with, or recovered from COVID-19. The repertoires were made available in a free public database intended to serve as a resource for research on the immune response to SARS-CoV-2. Samples were obtained from the ongoing ImmuneRACE study (first 160 participants) and from 1,200 or so subjects provided by 6 global collaborators. A de-identified subject ID, COVID-19 status, age in years and sex were almost always included in the sample metadata. Where available, HLA class I and class II types were taken from metadata supplied by the sample provider and were not determined by assay-based typing. Beyond this particular receptor, the publication reports: The quantity of clinical and demographic metadata differed by source and by participant and was supplied without curation.

Whole blood was collected in K2EDTA tubes by collaborating institutions according to the institutions' own protocols. For TCRbeta analysis, collaborators shipped samples in one of three forms: frozen whole blood, isolated PBMCs, or DNA extracted from either of those sample types. Sequenced material: peripheral blood. This chain joins TRBV7-2 to TRBJ2-3; perhaps TRBD2 is the D gene, with 5 bases matching. This sequence originates from a human donor in a cohort sampled during active COVID-19. The CDR3 is CASSPIGVDTDTQYF. The nucleotides read TGTGCCAGCAGCCCAATCGGGGTCGACACAGATACGCAGTATTTT. With all but the CDR3 taken from the reference TRBV7-2 and TRBJ2-3 genes, the full variable domain is: GAGVSQSPSNKVTEKGKDVELRCDPISGHTALYWYRQSLGQGLEFLIYFQGNSAPDKSGLPSDRFSAERTGGSVSTLTIQRTQQEDSAVYLCASSPIGVDTDTQYFGPGTRLTVL.